This TCR beta chain derives from a study of blood T cell repertoires in COVID-19. Looking at the study overall: Acute and convalescent COVID-19 specimens originated in the United States, Italy and Spain. The cDNA or gDNA used as material had been derived from T cells, B-cell-depleted T cells, or PBMCs.

The table came from immunoSEQ multiplex PCR; TCRdb's copy has only in-frame clones and leaves some out. In the table there are about 200,000 clones, approximately 90% of which are singletons. The CDR3 contains 19 residues. Germline assignment: CDR1 LGHNA and CDR2 YNFKEQ. V lost 4 bases and J lost 2; bases outside the gene matches: 13. Categorization into cohorts depended on clinical history that participants reported. Either two negative PCRs, clearance, or symptom resolution qualified Cohort 3 donors as recovered. The gene calls are TRBV4-2 and TRBJ2-2; 10 bases align to TRBD1. This clonotype was obtained from a woman between 25 and 40 years old who had recovered from COVID-19. The sample was PBMCs or T cells enriched from blood (not recorded which). CDR3 bases: TGTGCCAGCAGCCCCCTGACGGCTGACAGGGGGCGAAACACCGGGGAGCTGTTTTTT. This sequence encodes CASSPLTADRGRNTGELFF.